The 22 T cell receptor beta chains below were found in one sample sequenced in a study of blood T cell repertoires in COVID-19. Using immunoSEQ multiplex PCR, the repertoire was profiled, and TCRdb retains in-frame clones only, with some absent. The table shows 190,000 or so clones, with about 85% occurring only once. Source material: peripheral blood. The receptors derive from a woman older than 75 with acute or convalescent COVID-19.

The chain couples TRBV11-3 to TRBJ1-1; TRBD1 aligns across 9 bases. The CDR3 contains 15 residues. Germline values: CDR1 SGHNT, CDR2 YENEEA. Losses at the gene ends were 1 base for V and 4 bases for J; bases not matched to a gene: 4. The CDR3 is CASSLGGTGSTEAFF. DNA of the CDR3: TGTGCCAGCAGCTTAGGGGGGACAGGGTCCACTGAAGCTTTCTTT.

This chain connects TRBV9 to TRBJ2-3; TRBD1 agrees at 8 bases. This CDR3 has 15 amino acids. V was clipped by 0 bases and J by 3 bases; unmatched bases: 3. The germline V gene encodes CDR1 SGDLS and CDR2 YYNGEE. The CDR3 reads CASSVATGGTDTQYF. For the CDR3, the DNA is TGTGCCAGCAGCGTAGCTACAGGGGGAACAGATACGCAGTATTTT. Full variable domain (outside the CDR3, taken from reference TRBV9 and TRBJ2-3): DSGVTQTPKHLITATGQRVTLRCSPRSGDLSVYWYQQSLDQGLQFLIQYYNGEERAKGNILERFSAQQFPDLHSELNLSSLELGDSALYFCASSVATGGTDTQYFGPGTRLTVL.

This CDR3 is CASSPFGQETQYF. The DNA of the CDR3 is TGTGCCAGCAGCCCCTTCGGCCAAGAGACCCAGTACTTC. The V and J genes are TRBV11-2 and TRBJ2-5; D ambiguous. The CDR3 is 13 amino acids. Germline values: CDR1 SGHAT, CDR2 FQNNGV. V shed 5 bases and J shed 1 base, with 8 bases lying between them.

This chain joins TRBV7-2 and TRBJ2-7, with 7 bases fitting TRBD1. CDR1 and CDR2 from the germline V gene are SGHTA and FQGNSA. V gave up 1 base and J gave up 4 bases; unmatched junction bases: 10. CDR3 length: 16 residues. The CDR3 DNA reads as TGTGCCAGCAGCTTAGTTGGGGCCAGGGGGAAGTACGAGCAGTACTTC. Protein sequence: CASSLVGARGKYEQYF.

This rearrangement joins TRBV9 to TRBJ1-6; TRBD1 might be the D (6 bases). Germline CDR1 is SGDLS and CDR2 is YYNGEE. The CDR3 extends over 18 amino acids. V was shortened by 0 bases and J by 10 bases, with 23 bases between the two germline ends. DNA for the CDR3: TGTGCCAGCAGCGTAGATCCCGGGGGGGGCATTTCGCGCTCACCCCTCCACTTT. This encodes CASSVDPGGGISRSPLHF.

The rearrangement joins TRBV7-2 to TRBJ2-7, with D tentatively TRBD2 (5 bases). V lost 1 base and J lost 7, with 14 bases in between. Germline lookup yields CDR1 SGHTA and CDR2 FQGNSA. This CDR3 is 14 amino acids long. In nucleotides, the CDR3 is TGTGCCAGCAGCTTAGGTCGCACGCGCGGGGAGCAGTACTTC. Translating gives CASSLGRTRGEQYF.

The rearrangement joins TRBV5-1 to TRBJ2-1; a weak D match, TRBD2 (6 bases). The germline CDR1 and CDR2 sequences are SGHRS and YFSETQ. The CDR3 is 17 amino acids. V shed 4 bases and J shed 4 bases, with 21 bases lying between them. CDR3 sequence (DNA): TGCGCCAGCAGCGCGTCCGTGGGCGGGACCACTTACAATGAGCAGTTCTTC. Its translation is CASSASVGGTTYNEQFF.

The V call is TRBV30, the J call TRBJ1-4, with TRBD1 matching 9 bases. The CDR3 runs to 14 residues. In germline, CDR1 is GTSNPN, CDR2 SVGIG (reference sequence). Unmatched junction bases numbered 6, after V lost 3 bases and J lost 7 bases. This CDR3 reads CAWSGTGLTEKLFF. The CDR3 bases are TGTGCCTGGAGCGGGACAGGGTTGACTGAAAAACTGTTTTTT.

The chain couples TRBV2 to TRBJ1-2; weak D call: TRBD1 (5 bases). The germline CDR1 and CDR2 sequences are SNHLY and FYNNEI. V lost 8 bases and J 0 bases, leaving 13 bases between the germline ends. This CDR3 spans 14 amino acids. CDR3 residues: CASGKTVTNYGYTF. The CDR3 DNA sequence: TGTGCCAGCGGTAAGACAGTAACTAACTATGGCTACACCTTC.

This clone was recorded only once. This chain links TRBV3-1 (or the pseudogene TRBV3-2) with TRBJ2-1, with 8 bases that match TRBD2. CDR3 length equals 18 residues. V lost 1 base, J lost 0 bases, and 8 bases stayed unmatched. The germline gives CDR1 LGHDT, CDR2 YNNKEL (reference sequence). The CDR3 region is CASSQAWTSLSSYNEQFF. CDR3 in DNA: TGTGCCAGCAGCCAAGCATGGACTAGCTTGAGCTCCTACAATGAGCAGTTCTTC.

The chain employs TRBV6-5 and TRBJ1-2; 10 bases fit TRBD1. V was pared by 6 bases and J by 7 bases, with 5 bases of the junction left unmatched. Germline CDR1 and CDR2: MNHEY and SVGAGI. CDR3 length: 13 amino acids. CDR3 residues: CASRETGGSGYTF. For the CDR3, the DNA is TGTGCCAGCAGGGAGACAGGGGGCTCTGGCTACACCTTC.

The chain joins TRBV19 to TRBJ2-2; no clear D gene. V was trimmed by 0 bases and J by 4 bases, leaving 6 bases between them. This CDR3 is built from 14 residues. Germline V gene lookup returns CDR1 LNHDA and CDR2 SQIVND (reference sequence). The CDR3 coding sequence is TGTGCCAGTAGTATAGATCGGTTCACCGGGGAGCTGTTTTTT. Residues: CASSIDRFTGELFF.

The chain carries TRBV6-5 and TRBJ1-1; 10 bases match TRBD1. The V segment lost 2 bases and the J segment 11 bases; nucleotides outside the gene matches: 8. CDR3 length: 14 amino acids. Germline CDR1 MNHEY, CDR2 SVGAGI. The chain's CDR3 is CASSYRGGTGDAFF. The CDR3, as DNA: TGTGCCAGCAGTTACAGAGGGGGGACAGGGGACGCTTTCTTT.

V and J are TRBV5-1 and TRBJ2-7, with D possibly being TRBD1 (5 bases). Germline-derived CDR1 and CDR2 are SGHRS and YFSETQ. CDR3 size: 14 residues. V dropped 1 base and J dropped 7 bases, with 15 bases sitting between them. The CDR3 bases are TGCGCCAGCAGCTTGTCAGGGATGGTGAGGGAGCAGTACTTC. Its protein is CASSLSGMVREQYF.

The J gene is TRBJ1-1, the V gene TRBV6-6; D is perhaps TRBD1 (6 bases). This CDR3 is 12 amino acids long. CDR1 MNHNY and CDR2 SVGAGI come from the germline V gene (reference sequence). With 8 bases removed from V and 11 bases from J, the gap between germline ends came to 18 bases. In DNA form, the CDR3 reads TGTGCCAGCGTGGGCGTAAAGAGGGGGGCTTTCTTT. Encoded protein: CASVGVKRGAFF.

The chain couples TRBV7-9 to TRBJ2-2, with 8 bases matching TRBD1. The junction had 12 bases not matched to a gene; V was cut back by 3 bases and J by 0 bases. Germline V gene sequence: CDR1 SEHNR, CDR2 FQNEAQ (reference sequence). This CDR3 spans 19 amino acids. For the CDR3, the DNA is TGTGCCAGCAGCTTCTCGGGACAGGAGATTTTCGCGAACACCGGGGAGCTGTTTTTT. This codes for CASSFSGQEIFANTGELFF. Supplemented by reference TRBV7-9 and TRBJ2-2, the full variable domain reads DTGVSQNPRHKITKRGQNVTFRCDPISEHNRLYWYRQTLGQGPEFLTYFQNEAQLEKSRLLSDRFSAERPKGSFSTLEIQRTEQGDSAMYLCASSFSGQEIFANTGELFFGEGSRLTVL.

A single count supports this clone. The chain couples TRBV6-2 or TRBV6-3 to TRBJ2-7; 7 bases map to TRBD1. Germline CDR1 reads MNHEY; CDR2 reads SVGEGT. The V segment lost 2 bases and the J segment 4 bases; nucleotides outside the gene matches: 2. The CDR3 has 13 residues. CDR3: CASSYNRGYEQYF. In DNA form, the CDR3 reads TGTGCCAGCAGTTACAACAGGGGTTACGAGCAGTACTTC.

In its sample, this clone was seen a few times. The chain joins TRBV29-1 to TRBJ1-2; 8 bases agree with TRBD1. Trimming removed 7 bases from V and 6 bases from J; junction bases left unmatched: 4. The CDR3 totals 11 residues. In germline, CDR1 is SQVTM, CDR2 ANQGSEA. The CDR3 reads CSAQGANGYTF. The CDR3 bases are TGCAGCGCGCAGGGGGCTAATGGCTACACCTTC.

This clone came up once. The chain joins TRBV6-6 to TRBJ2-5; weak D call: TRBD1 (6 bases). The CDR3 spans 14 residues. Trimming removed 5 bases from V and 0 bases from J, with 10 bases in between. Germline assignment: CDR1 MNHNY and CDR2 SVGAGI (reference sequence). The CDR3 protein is CASSQGQNQETQYF. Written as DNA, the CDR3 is TGTGCCAGCAGTCAAGGACAGAACCAAGAGACCCAGTACTTC.

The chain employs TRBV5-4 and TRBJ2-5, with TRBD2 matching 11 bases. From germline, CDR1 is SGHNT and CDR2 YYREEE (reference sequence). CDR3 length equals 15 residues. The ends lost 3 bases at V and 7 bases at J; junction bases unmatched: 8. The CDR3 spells CASSSRLAGPGTQYF. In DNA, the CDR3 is TGTGCCAGCAGCTCACGACTAGCGGGGCCGGGGACCCAGTACTTC.

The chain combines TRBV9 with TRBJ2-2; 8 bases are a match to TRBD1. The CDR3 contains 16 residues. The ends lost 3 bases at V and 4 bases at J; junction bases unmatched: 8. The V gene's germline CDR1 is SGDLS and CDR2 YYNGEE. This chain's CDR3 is CASSAGQGLGTGELFF. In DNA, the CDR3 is TGTGCCAGCAGCGCCGGACAGGGTCTGGGCACCGGGGAGCTGTTTTTT.

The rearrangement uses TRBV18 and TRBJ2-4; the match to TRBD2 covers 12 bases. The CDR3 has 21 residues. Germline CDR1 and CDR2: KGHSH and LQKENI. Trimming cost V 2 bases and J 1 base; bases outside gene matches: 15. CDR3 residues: CASSPAAVASGRALAKNIQYF. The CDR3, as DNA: TGTGCCAGCTCACCAGCCGCTGTGGCTAGCGGGAGGGCCCTCGCCAAAAACATTCAGTACTTC.